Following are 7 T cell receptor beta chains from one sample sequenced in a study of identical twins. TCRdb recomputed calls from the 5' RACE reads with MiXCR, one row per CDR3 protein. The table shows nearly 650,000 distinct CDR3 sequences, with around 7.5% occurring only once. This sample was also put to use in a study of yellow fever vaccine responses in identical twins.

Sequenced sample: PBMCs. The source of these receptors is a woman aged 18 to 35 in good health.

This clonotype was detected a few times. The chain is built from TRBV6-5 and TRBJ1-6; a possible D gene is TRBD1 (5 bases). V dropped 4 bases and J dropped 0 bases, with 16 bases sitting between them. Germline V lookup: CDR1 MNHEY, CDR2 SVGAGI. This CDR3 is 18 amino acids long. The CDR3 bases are TGTGCCAGCAGTTGGTTTTCAGGGCCGAGCTCCTATAATTCACCCCTCCACTTT. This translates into CASSWFSGPSSYNSPLHF.

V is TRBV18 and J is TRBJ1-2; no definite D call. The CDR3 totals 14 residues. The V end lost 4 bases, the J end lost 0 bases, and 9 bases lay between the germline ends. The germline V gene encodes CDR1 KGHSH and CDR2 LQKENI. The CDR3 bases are TGTGCCAGCTCACAGCAGACATCTAACTATGGCTACACCTTC. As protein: CASSQQTSNYGYTF.

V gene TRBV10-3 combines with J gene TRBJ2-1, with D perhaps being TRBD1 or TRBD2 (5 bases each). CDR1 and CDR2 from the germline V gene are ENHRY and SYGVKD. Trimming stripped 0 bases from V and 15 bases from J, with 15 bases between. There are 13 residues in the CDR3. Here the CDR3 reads CAISESGTLTLFF. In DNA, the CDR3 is TGTGCCATCAGTGAGTCTGGGACCCTGACACTGTTCTTC.

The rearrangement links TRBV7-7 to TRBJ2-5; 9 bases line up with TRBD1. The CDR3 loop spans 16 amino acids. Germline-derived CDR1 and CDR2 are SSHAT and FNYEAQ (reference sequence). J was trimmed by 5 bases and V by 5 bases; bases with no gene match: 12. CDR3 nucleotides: TGTGCCAGCAGCCCGACCGGACAGGGGCTAGGGGAGACCCAGTACTTC. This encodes CASSPTGQGLGETQYF.

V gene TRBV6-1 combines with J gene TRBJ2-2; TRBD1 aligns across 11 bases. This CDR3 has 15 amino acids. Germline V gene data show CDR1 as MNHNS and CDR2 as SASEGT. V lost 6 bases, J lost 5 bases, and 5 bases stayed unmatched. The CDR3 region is CASSARDRGTGELFF. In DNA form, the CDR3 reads TGTGCCAGCAGCGCCCGGGACAGGGGGACCGGGGAGCTGTTTTTT.

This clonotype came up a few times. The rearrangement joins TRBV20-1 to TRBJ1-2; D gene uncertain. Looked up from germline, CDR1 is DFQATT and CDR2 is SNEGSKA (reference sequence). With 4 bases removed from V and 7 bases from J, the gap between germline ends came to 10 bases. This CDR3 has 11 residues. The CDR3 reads CSANSGSGYTF. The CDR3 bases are TGCAGTGCTAATTCTGGGAGTGGCTACACCTTC.

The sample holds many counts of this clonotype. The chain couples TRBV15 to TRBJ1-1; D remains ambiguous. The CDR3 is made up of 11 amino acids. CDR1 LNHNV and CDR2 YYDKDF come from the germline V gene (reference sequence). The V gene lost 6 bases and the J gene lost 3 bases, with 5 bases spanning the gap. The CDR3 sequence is CATRTDTEAFF. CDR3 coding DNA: TGTGCCACCAGGACCGACACTGAAGCTTTCTTT.